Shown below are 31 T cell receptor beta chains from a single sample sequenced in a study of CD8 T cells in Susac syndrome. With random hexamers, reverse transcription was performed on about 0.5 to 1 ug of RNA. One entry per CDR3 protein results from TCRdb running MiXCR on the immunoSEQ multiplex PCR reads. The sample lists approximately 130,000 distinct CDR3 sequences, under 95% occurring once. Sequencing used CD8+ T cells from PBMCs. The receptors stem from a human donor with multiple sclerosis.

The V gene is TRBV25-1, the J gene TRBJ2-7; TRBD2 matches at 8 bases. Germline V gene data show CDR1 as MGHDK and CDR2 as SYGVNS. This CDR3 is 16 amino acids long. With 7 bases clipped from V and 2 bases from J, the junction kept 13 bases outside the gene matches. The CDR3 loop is CASIKGLGVATYEQYF. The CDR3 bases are TGTGCCAGCATAAAGGGACTAGGGGTCGCAACCTACGAGCAGTACTTC.

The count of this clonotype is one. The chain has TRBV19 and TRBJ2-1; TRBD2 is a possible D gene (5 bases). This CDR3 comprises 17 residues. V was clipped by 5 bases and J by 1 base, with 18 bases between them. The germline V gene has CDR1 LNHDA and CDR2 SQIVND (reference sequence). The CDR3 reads CASSPGSGGRSYNEQFF. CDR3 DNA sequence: TGTGCCAGTAGTCCGGGCAGTGGAGGACGTTCCTACAATGAGCAGTTCTTC.

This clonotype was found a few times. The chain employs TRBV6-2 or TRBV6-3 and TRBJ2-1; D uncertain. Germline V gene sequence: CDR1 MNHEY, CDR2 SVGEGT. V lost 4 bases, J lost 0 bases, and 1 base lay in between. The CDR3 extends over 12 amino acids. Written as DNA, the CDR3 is TGTGCCAGCAGTTTCTCCTACAATGAGCAGTTCTTC. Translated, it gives CASSFSYNEQFF.

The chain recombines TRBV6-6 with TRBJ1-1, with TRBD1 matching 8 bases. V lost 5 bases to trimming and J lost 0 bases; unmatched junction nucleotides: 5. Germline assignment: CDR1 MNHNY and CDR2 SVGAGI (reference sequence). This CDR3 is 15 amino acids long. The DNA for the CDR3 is TGTGCCAGCAGTCGACAGGGGTTTTTGAACACTGAAGCTTTCTTT. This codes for CASSRQGFLNTEAFF.

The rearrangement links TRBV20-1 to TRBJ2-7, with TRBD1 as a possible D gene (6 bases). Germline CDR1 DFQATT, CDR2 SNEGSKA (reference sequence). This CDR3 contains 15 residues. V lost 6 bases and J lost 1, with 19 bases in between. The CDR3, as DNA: TGCAGTGCCGAAAATTGGGACAATCCTTCCTACGAGCAGTACTTC. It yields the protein CSAENWDNPSYEQYF.

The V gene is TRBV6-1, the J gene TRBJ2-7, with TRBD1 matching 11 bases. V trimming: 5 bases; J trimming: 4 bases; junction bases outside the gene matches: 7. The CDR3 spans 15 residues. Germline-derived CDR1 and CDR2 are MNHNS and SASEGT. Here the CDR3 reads CASSISGTGGYEQYF. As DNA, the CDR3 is TGTGCCAGCAGTATCTCCGGGACAGGGGGTTACGAGCAGTACTTC.

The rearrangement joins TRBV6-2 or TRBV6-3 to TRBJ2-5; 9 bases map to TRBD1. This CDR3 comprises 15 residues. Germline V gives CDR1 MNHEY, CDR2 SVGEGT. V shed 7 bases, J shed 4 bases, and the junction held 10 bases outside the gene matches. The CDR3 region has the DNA TGTGCCAGCACCGACGACAGGGGGGGGAGAGAGACCCAGTACTTC. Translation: CASTDDRGGRETQYF.

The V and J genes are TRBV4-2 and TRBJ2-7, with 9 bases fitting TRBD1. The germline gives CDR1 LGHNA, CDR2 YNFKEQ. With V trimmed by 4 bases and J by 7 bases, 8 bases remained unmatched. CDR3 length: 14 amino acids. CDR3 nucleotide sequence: TGTGCCAGCAGCCTGGGACAGGGCCCCGAGGAGCAGTACTTC. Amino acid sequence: CASSLGQGPEEQYF.

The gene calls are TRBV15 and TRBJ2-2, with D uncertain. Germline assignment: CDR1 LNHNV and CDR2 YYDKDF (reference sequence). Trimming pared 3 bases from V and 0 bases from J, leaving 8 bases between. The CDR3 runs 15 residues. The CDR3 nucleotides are TGTGCCACCAGCAGGGCAGGAGCGAACACCGGGGAGCTGTTTTTT. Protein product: CATSRAGANTGELFF.

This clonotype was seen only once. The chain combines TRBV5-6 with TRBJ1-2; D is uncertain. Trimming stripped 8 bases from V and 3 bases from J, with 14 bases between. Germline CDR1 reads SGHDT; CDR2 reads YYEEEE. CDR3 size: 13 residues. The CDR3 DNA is TGTGCCAGTCATTCGGGGTCCGACTATGGCTACACCTTC. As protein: CASHSGSDYGYTF.

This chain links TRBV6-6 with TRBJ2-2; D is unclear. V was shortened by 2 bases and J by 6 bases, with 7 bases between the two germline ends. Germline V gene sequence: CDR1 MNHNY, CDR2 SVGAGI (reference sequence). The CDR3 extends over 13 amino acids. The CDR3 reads CASSYTAPGELFF. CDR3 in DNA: TGTGCCAGCAGTTACACTGCCCCCGGGGAGCTGTTTTTT.

The CDR3 sequence: CSVWERDYTDTQYF. The CDR3 region has the DNA TGCAGCGTTTGGGAGCGGGACTATACAGATACGCAGTATTTT. The V call is TRBV29-1, the J call TRBJ2-3, with 7 nucleotides matching TRBD2. Germline trimming cut 5 bases from V and 3 bases from J; bases unmatched to any gene: 8. This CDR3 is 14 amino acids long. From germline, CDR1 is SQVTM and CDR2 ANQGSEA.

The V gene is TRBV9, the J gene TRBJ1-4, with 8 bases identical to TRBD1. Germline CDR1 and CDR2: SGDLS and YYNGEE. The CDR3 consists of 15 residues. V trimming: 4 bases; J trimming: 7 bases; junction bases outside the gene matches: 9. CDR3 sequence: CASSPKPTGVEKLFF. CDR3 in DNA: TGTGCCAGCAGCCCAAAACCGACAGGGGTTGAAAAACTGTTTTTT.

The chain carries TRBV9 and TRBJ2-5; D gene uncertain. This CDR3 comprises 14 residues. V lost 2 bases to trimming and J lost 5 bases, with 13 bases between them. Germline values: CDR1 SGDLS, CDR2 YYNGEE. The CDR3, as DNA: TGTGCCAGCAGCGTTACTTCCGAGTGGGAGACCCAGTACTTC. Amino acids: CASSVTSEWETQYF.

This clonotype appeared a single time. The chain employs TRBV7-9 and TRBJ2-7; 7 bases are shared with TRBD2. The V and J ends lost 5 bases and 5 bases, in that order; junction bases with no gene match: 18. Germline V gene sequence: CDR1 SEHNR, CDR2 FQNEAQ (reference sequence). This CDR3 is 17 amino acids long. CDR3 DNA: TGTGCCAGCAGCCCTCCGGCAGGGAGGGCCTTTGTTGACGAGCAGTACTTC. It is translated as CASSPPAGRAFVDEQYF.

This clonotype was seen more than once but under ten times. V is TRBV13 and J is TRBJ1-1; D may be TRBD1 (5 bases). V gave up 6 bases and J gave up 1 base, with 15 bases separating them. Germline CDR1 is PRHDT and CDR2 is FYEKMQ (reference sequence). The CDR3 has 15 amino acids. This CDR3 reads CASRATGTGNTEAFF. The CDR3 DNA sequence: TGTGCCAGCAGGGCCACCGGCACAGGGAACACTGAAGCTTTCTTT.

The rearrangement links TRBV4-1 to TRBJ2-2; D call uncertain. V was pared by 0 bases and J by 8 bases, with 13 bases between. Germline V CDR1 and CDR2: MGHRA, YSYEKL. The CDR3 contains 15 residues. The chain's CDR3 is CASSQDLRLPGELFF. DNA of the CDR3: TGCGCCAGCAGCCAAGATCTTCGCTTGCCGGGGGAGCTGTTTTTT.

CDR3 nucleotides: TGTGCCAGTTCTCCCGACTGGGATACGCAGTATTTT. It codes for CASSPDWDTQYF. The rearrangement joins TRBV19 to TRBJ2-3; D not resolved. The V and J ends lost 8 bases and 6 bases respectively, with 12 bases between them. CDR3 length: 12 residues. CDR1 is LNHDA, CDR2 SQIVND, per germline (reference sequence).

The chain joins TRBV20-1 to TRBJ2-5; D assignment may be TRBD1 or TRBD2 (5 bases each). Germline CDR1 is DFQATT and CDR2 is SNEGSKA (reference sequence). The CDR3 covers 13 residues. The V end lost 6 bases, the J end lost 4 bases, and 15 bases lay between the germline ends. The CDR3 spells CSALEGLRETQYF. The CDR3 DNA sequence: TGCAGTGCCCTCGAGGGGCTTCGAGAGACCCAGTACTTC.

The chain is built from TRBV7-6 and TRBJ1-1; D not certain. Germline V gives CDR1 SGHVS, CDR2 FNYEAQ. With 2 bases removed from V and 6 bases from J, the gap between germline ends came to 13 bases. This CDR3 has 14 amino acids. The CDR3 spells CASSLNSKEAEAFF. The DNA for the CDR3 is TGTGCCAGCAGCTTAAATTCCAAGGAGGCTGAAGCTTTCTTT. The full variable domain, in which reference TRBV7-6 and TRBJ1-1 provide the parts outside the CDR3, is GAGVSQSPRYKVTKRGQDVALRCDPISGHVSLYWYRQALGQGPEFLTYFNYEAQQDKSGLPNDRFSAERPEGSISTLTIQRTEQRDSAMYRCASSLNSKEAEAFFGQGTRLTVV.

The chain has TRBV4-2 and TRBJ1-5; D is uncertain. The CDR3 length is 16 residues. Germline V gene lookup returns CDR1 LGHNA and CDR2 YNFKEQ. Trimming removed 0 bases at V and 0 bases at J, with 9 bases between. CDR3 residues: CASSQEVQYSNQPQHF. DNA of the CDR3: TGTGCCAGCAGCCAAGAGGTGCAATATAGCAATCAGCCCCAGCATTTT.

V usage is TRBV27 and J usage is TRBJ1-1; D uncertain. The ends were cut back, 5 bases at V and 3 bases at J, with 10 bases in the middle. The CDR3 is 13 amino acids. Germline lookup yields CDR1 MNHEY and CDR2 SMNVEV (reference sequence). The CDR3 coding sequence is TGTGCCAGCAGTCTCGCCGTTTACACTGAAGCTTTCTTT. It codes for CASSLAVYTEAFF.

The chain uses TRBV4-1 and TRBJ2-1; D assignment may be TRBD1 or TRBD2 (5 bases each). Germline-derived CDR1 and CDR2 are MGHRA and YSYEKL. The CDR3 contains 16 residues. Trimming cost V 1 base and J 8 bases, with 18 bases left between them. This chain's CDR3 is CASSQVFPGPRDEQFF. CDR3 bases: TGCGCCAGCAGCCAAGTCTTTCCGGGGCCCCGCGATGAGCAGTTCTTC.

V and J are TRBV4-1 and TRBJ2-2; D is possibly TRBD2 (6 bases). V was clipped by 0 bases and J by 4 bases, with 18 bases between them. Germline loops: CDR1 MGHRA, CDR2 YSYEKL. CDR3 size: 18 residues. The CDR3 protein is CASSQDVYVGGLTGELFF. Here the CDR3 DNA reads TGCGCCAGCAGCCAAGATGTTTATGTAGGAGGGCTCACCGGGGAGCTGTTTTTT.

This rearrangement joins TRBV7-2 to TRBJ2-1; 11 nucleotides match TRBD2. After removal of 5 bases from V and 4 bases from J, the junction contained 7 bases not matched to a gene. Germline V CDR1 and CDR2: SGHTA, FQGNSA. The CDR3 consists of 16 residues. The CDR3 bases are TGTGCCAGCAGCCCCCGACTAGCGGGAATGTACAATGAGCAGTTCTTC. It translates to CASSPRLAGMYNEQFF.

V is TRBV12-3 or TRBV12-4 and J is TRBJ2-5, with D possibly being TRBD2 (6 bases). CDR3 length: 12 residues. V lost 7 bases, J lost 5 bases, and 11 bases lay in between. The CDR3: CASTAGGETQYF. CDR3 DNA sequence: TGTGCCAGCACCGCAGGAGGGGAGACCCAGTACTTC.

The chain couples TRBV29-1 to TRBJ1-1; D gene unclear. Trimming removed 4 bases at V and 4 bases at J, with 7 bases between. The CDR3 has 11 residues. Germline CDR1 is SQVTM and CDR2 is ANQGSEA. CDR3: CSVGSGTEAFF. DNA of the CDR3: TGCAGCGTTGGGTCGGGCACTGAAGCTTTCTTT.

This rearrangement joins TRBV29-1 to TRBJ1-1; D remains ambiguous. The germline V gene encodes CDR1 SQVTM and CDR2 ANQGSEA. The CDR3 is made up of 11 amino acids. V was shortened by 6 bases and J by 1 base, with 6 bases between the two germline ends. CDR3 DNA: TGCAGCGTCCAAGCGAACACTGAAGCTTTCTTT. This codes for CSVQANTEAFF.

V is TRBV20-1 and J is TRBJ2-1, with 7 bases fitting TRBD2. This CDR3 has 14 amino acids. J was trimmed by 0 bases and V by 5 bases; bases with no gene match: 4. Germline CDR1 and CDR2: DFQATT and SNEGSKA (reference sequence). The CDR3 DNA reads TGCAGTGCTCCTAGCGGAATCTCCTACAATGAGCAGTTCTTC. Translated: CSAPSGISYNEQFF.

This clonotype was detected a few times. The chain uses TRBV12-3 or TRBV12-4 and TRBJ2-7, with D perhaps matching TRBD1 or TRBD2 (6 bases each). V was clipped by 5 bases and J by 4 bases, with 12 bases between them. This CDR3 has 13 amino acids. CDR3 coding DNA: TGTGCCAGCAGTCCCGGGGGCCAGTACGAGCAGTACTTC. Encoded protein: CASSPGGQYEQYF.

The CDR3 spells CASSIQGREQYF. CDR3 nucleotide sequence: TGTGCCAGCAGCATCCAGGGACGCGAGCAGTACTTC. The V and J genes are TRBV7-9 and TRBJ2-7; tentatively, D is TRBD1 or TRBD2 (5 bases each). Trimming cost V 5 bases and J 6 bases, with 11 bases left between them. The germline V gene has CDR1 SEHNR and CDR2 FQNEAQ (reference sequence). CDR3 length equals 12 residues.